A selection of T cell receptor beta chains follows, all from one sample in a study of cytomegalovirus exposure and HLA in healthy donors. Only in-frame clones appear in the TCRdb table, and some are missing; sequencing was by immunoSEQ multiplex PCR. The sample lists 150,000 to 200,000 clones; more than 80% were seen once. Sequenced input: PBMCs. These receptors came from a woman under 30 in good health and CMV-seropositive. Both conserved end residues are part of each CDR3. D genes are given only for firm matches. Clone size is stated in some rows and not others, as once, few, many or a class when expanded.

CDR3nt | CDR3aa | j_gene | abundance | d_gene | v_gene
TGTGCCAGCAGCCAACCGACAGGCCATATTATATTC | CASSQPTGHIIF | TRBJ1-2 | - | - | TRBV5-4
TGCGCCAGCAGCTTCGGAGGAGCCCAAGAGACCCAGTACTTC | CASSFGGAQETQYF | TRBJ2-5 | few | - | TRBV5-1
TGTGCCAGCAGGGTCCTAGCGGGGATCACAGATACGCAGTATTTT | CASRVLAGITDTQYF | TRBJ2-3 | - | TRBD2 | TRBV27
TGTGCCAGTGGGACAGGGAGGAACACTGAAGCTTTCTTT | CASGTGRNTEAFF | TRBJ1-1 | - | TRBD1 | TRBV11-2
TGCGCCAGCAGCGAACAGGTAGGAGGGTTTGAAGCTTTCTTT | CASSEQVGGFEAFF | TRBJ1-1 | - | - | TRBV5-1
TGCAGCGTCGAACAGGGGATGGAGACCCAGTACTTC | CSVEQGMETQYF | TRBJ2-5 | - | TRBD1 | TRBV29-1
TGTGCCAGCAGCTCCAGGGGTATCACCCTCACAGATACGCAGTATTTT | CASSSRGITLTDTQYF | TRBJ2-3 | - | - | TRBV5-6
TGTGCCAGCAGTTACTCCCGGGGGGGATATAATTCACCCCTCCACTTT | CASSYSRGGYNSPLHF | TRBJ1-6 | - | - | TRBV6-5
TGTGCCTGGAGCTCCGGGACTGGCTACGAGCAGTACTTC | CAWSSGTGYEQYF | TRBJ2-7 | - | - | TRBV30
TGTGCCAGCAGTGGGGGGGGGTTTGTCGGTGAGCAGTTCTTC | CASSGGGFVGEQFF | TRBJ2-1 | - | TRBD2 | TRBV6-1
TGTGCCAGTACTGGGGGCAGGGTTAATTCACCCCTCCACTTT | CASTGGRVNSPLHF | TRBJ1-6 | few | - | TRBV19
TGTGCCAGCAGGGGCCTCCAAGAGACCCAGTACTTC | CASRGLQETQYF | TRBJ2-5 | - | - | TRBV6-5
TGTGCCAGCAGAATATCCGGAGGGGTATGGGACACAGATACGCAGTATTTT | CASRISGGVWDTDTQYF | TRBJ2-3 | - | - | TRBV25-1
TGTGCCAGCAGCATTGGGGTCCCGGGACAGTTCACTGAAGCTTTCTTT | CASSIGVPGQFTEAFF | TRBJ1-1 | - | TRBD1 | TRBV7-9
TGCGCCAGCAGCCAAGGTCCGAGCCCTGAAACCGGGGAGCTGTTTTTT | CASSQGPSPETGELFF | TRBJ2-2 | - | - | TRBV4-1
TGTGCCAGCAGCTCCTCCCGCTCCCCAGGTACCGGGGAGCTGTTTTTT | CASSSSRSPGTGELFF | TRBJ2-2 | - | - | TRBV13
TGTGCCAGCAGCCCCTCAGGGAACAATCAGCCCCAGCATTTT | CASSPSGNNQPQHF | TRBJ1-5 | - | - | TRBV6-5
TGTGCCAGCAGCGTCCAGACAGGGGGAGAGACCCAGTACTTC | CASSVQTGGETQYF | TRBJ2-5 | - | TRBD1 | TRBV9
TGTGCCAGCAGCTTAATCCCCACTAGCGGGGTAACAGATACGCAGTATTTT | CASSLIPTSGVTDTQYF | TRBJ2-3 | - | TRBD2 | TRBV7-6
TGTGCCAGCAGCGCATCAGGATTCCCCTATAATTCACCCCTCCACTTT | CASSASGFPYNSPLHF | TRBJ1-6 | - | - | TRBV5-4
TGTGCCAGCAGGGGGGATGGGGAGGGAGATGAGCAGTTCTTC | CASRGDGEGDEQFF | TRBJ2-1 | - | TRBD2 | TRBV7-9
TGTGCCAGCAGCCATCCGGGGGGGTATGGCTACACCTTC | CASSHPGGYGYTF | TRBJ1-2 | - | - | TRBV7-3
TGCGCCAGCAGCCAATCACCGCGGACAGGGTGGGAGACCCAGTACTTC | CASSQSPRTGWETQYF | TRBJ2-5 | once | TRBD1 | TRBV4-3
TGCGCCAGCAGCCAGGGGGGTAGGGCCGGGGAGCTGTTTTTT | CASSQGGRAGELFF | TRBJ2-2 | few | - | TRBV4-3
TGCGCCAGCAGCTCCGGACAGGGGATTTACGAGCAGTACTTC | CASSSGQGIYEQYF | TRBJ2-7 | - | TRBD1 | TRBV5-1
TGTGCCAGCAGCTTAGGGTACGCTAGCGGGGGCCACACAGATACGCAGTATTTT | CASSLGYASGGHTDTQYF | TRBJ2-3 | - | TRBD2 | TRBV11-2
TGTGCCAGCAGTGATAACTGGGACAGCTATAATTCACCCCTCCACTTT | CASSDNWDSYNSPLHF | TRBJ1-6 | - | TRBD1 | TRBV6-1
TGTGCCAGTGAGACAGGGAGTCAGCCCCAGCATTTT | CASETGSQPQHF | TRBJ1-5 | - | TRBD1 | TRBV6-6
TGTGCCAGCAGTTACGATTTGGCGGCTGAGCAGTTCTTC | CASSYDLAAEQFF | TRBJ2-1 | few | - | TRBV6-5
TGCGCCAGCAGCCAGGGACTCGGGACAGGGATCAGGCAGCCCCAGCATTTT | CASSQGLGTGIRQPQHF | TRBJ1-5 | - | TRBD1 | TRBV4-1
TGTGCCAGCAGCTTGGACAGGGGGCTCCAGGGCTATGGCTACACCTTC | CASSLDRGLQGYGYTF | TRBJ1-2 | - | TRBD1 | TRBV7-2
TGTGCCAGCAGTGAAGGAGCGGGCAGGATCTATGGCTACACCTTC | CASSEGAGRIYGYTF | TRBJ1-2 | once | - | TRBV6-1
TGTGCCAGCAGCGCCGAGACAGGTTACGAGCAGTACTTC | CASSAETGYEQYF | TRBJ2-7 | - | - | TRBV5-4
TGTGCCAGCAGTGTTGAGGTTAATTCACCCCTCCACTTT | CASSVEVNSPLHF | TRBJ1-6 | - | - | TRBV2
TGTGCCAGCAGCTTAAACGGGGGGAGCACAGATACGCAGTATTTT | CASSLNGGSTDTQYF | TRBJ2-3 | few | TRBD2 | TRBV7-2
TGTGCCACCACTCCGGGAGGACGGTACCAAGAGACCCAGTACTTC | CATTPGGRYQETQYF | TRBJ2-5 | - | TRBD2 | TRBV15
TGTGCCAGTAGTACGTACAGGGGCCACGAGCAGTACTTC | CASSTYRGHEQYF | TRBJ2-7 | - | TRBD1 | TRBV19